This T cell receptor (beta chain) was sequenced in a study of blood T cell repertoires in COVID-19. Study-level information: Acute-phase and convalescent COVID-19 samples originated in the United States, Italy and Spain. T cells, B-cell-depleted T cells, or PBMCs provided the cDNA or gDNA that served as material.

The CDR3 sequence is 13 residues long. The germline gives CDR1 MDHEN, CDR2 SYDVKM. V was shortened by 11 bases and J by 6 bases, with 17 bases between the two germline ends. This clone came up once. TCRdb's copy holds only in-frame clones and misses some; the assay was immunoSEQ multiplex PCR. The table records hundreds of thousands of clones, 80% to 90% of them present only once. Sequencing used peripheral blood. The chain joins TRBV28 to TRBJ1-5; tentative D call: TRBD1 (5 bases). The sequence was collected from a man between 35 and 55 years old with acute or convalescent COVID-19. In DNA, the CDR3 is TGTGCCCTCACCCGGGACTCGAGTCAGCCCCAGCATTTT. Translated, it gives CALTRDSSQPQHF.